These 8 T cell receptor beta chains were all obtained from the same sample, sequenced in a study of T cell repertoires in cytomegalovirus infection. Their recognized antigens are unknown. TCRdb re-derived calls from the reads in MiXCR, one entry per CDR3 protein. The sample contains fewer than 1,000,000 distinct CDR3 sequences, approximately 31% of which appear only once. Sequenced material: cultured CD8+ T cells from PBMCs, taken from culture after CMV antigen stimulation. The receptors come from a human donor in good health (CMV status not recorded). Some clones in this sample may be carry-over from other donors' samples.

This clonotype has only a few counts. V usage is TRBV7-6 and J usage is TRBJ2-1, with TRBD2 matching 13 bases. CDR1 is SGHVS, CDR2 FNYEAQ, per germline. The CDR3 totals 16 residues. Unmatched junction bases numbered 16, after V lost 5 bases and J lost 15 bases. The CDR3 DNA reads TGTGCCAGCAGCCCAGTTTCCGGACTAGCGGGGGTAGAAGGGTTCTTC. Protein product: CASSPVSGLAGVEGFF.

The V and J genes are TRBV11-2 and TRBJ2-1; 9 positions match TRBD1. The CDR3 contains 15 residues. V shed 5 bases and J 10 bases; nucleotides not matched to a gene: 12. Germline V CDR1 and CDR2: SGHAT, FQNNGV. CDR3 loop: CASSPPGTGSREQFF. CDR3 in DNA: TGTGCCAGCAGCCCGCCCGGGACAGGGTCCCGGGAGCAGTTCTTC.

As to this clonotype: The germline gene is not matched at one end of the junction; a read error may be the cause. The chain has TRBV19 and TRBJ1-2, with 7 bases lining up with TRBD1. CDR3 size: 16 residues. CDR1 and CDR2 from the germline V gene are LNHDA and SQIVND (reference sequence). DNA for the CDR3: TGTGTCAGTAGTATAGCCCCCTTTCGACAGGGCGATGGCTACACCTTC. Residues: CVSSIAPFRQGDGYTF.

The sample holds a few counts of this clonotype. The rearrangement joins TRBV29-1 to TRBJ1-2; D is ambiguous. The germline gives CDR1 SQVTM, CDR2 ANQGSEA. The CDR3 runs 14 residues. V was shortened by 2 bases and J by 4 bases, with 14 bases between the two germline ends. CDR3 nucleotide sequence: TGCAGCGTTGAAAGGTTGGAGGGAGGCTATGGCTACACCTTC. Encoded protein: CSVERLEGGYGYTF.

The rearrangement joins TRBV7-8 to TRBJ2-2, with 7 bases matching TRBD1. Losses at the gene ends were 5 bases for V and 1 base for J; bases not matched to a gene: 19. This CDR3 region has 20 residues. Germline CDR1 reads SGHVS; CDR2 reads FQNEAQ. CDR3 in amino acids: CASSRSGEQGGGGNTGELFF. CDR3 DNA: TGTGCCAGCAGCCGCTCAGGGGAACAAGGGGGCGGTGGGAACACCGGGGAGCTGTTTTTT.

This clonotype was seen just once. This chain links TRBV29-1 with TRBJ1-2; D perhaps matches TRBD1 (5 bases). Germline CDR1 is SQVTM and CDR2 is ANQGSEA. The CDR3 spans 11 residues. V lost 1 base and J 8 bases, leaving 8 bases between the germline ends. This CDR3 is CSVEVGGGYTF. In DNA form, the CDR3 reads TGCAGCGTTGAAGTGGGGGGGGGCTACACCTTC.

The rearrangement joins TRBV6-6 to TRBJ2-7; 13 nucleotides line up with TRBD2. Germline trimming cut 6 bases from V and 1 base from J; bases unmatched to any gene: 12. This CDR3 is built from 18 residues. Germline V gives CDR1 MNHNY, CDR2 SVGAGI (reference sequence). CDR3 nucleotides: TGTGCCAGCAGCCCCCGACTAGCGGGGGGCCTCCTTTCCTACGAGCAGTACTTC. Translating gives CASSPRLAGGLLSYEQYF.

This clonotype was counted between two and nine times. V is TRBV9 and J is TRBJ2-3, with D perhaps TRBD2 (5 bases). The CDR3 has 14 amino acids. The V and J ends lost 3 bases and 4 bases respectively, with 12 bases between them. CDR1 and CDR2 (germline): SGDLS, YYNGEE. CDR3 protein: CASSGTRVSDTQYF. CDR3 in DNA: TGTGCCAGCAGCGGGACTCGAGTTTCAGATACGCAGTATTTT.